This TCR beta chain was identified in a study of T cell responses to AZD1222 COVID-19 vaccine. Germline values: CDR1 SGHTA, CDR2 FQGNSA. Between the trimmed V and J ends, which lost 5 bases and 4 bases, there was a span of 21 bases. CDR3 length: 17 residues. Only in-frame clones appear in the TCRdb table, and some are missing; sequencing was by immunoSEQ multiplex PCR. The sample holds 120,000 or so clones, approximately 88% seen once. The source material was peripheral blood, sampled on day 0 of AZD1222 vaccination. This TCR came from an adult in good health. The J gene is TRBJ1-3, the V gene TRBV7-2, with unresolved D. CDR3 DNA: TGTGCCAGCAGCACACAAACTGGACGGCTGAGAGGAAACACCATATATTTT. Residues: CASSTQTGRLRGNTIYF.